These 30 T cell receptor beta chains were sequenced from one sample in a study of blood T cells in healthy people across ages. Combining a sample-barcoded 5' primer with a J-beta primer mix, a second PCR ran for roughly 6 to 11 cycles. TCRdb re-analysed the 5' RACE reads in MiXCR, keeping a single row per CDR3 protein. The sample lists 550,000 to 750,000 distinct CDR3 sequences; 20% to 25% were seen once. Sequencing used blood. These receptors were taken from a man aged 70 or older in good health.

CDR3: CASSQDWKKETQYF. CDR3 nucleotide sequence: TGTGCCAGCAGCCAAGATTGGAAGAAAGAGACCCAGTACTTC. This chain uses TRBV14 with TRBJ2-5; D is unclear. V lost 0 bases and J lost 3, with 8 bases in between. This CDR3 contains 14 residues. CDR1 and CDR2 (germline): SGHDN, FVKESK.

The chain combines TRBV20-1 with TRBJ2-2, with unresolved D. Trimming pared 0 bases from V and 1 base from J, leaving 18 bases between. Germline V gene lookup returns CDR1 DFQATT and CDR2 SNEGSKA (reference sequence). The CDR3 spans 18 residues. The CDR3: CSARDLGRQSVNTGELFF. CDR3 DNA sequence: TGCAGTGCTAGAGATCTCGGAAGGCAGTCGGTGAACACCGGGGAGCTGTTTTTT.

CDR3 region: CASSETGAADTQYF. The CDR3 DNA reads as TGTGCCAGCAGTGAGACGGGAGCAGCAGATACGCAGTATTTT. The chain has TRBV6-1 and TRBJ2-3; weak D call: TRBD2 (6 bases). V lost 3 bases and J lost 4, with 11 bases in between. CDR3 length equals 14 residues. Germline V lookup: CDR1 MNHNS, CDR2 SASEGT.

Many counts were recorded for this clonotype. The CDR3 loop is CSAPQGGRTNEQFF. CDR3 coding DNA: TGCAGTGCCCCCCAGGGCGGGAGAACAAATGAGCAGTTCTTC. This chain connects TRBV20-1 to TRBJ2-1; 7 bases are shared with TRBD2. Germline V CDR1 and CDR2: DFQATT, SNEGSKA (reference sequence). V gave up 6 bases and J gave up 7 bases; unmatched junction bases: 12. The CDR3 has 14 amino acids.

The CDR3: CATSRTAEETQYF. CDR3 DNA: TGTGCCACCAGTCGGACAGCTGAAGAGACCCAGTACTTC. The chain combines TRBV24-1 with TRBJ2-5; a possible D gene is TRBD1 (6 bases). This CDR3 is 13 amino acids long. V shed 6 bases and J shed 3 bases, with 10 bases lying between them. Germline CDR1 KGHDR, CDR2 SFDVKD.

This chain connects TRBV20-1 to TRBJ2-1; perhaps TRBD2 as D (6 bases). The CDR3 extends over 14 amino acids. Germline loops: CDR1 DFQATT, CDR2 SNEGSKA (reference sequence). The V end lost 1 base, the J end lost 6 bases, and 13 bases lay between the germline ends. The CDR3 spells CSARVPLTSNEQFF. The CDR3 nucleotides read TGCAGTGCTAGAGTCCCGCTGACTAGCAATGAGCAGTTCTTC.

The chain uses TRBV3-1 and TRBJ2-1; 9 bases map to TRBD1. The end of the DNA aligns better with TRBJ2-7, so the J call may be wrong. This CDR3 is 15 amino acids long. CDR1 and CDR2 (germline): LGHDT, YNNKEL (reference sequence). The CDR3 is CASSQVTGGGYEQYF. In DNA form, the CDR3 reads TGTGCCAGCAGCCAAGTGACAGGGGGGGGGTACGAGCAGTACTTC.

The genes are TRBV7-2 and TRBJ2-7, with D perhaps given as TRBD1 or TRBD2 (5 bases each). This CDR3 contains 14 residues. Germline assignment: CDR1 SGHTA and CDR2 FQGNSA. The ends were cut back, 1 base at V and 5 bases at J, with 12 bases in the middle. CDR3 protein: CASSLDPGLHEQYF. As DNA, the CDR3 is TGTGCCAGCAGCTTAGATCCGGGGCTGCACGAGCAGTACTTC.

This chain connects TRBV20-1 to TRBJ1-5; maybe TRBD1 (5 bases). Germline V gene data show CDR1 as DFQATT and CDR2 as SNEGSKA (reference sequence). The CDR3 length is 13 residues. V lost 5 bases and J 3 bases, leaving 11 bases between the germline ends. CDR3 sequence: CSASRDHNQPQHF. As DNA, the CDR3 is TGCAGTGCTTCCCGGGACCACAATCAGCCCCAGCATTTT.

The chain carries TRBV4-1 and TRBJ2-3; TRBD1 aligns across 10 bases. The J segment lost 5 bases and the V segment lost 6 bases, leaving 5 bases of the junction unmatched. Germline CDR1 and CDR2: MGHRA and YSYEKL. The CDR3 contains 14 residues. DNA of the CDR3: TGCGCCAGCAGAGACAGGGGGCGCAGAGATACGCAGTATTTT. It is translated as CASRDRGRRDTQYF.

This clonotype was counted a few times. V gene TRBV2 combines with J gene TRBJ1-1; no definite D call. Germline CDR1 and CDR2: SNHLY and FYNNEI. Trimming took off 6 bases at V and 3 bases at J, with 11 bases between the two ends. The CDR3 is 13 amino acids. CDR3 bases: TGTGCCAGCAGGGAGTACCCCTACACTGAAGCTTTCTTT. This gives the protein CASREYPYTEAFF.

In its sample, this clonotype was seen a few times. The CDR3 region is CASSWGGDNYGYTF. CDR3 bases: TGCGCCAGCAGCTGGGGGGGGGACAACTATGGCTACACCTTC. The rearrangement links TRBV5-1 to TRBJ1-2; tentative D call: TRBD1 (5 bases). V dropped 3 bases and J dropped 2 bases, with 11 bases sitting between them. The CDR3 runs to 14 residues. Germline lookup yields CDR1 SGHRS and CDR2 YFSETQ. Full variable domain (remainder filled in from reference TRBV5-1 and TRBJ1-2): KAGVTQTPRYLIKTRGQQVTLSCSPISGHRSVSWYQQTPGQGLQFLFEYFSETQRNKGNFPGRFSGRQFSNSRSEMNVSTLELGDSALYLCASSWGGDNYGYTFGSGTRLTVV.

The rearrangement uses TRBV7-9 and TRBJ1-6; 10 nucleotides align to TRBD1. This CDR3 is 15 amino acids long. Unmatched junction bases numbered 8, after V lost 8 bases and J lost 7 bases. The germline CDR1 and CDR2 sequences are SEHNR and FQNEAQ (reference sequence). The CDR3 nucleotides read TGTGCCAGCTCGGTGCGGGACAGGGGAAATTCACCCCTCCACTTT. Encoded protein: CASSVRDRGNSPLHF.

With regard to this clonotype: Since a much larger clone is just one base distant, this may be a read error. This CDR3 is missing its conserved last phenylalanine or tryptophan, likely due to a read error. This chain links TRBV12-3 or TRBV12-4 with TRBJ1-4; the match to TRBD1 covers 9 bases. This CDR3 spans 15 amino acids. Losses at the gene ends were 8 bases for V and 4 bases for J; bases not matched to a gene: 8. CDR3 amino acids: CASGTGPPVNEKLFL. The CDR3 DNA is TGTGCCAGCGGGACAGGGCCGCCTGTTAATGAAAAACTGTTTCTT.

CDR3 sequence reads: CASSGPGQGNEQYF. DNA of the CDR3: TGTGCCAGCTCAGGACCGGGACAGGGGAACGAGCAGTACTTC. The J gene is TRBJ2-7, the V gene TRBV18; 10 nucleotides agree with TRBD1. Germline CDR1 and CDR2: KGHSH and LQKENI. J gave up 5 bases and V 5 bases, and 6 bases lay outside the gene matches. This CDR3 is 14 amino acids long.

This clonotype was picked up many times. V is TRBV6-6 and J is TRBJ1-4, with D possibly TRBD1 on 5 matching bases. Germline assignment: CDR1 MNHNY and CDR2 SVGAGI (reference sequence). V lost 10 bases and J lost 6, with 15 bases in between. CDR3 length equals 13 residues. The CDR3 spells CATSGRPDEKLFF. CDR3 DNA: TGTGCCACCTCGGGACGGCCAGATGAAAAACTGTTTTTT.

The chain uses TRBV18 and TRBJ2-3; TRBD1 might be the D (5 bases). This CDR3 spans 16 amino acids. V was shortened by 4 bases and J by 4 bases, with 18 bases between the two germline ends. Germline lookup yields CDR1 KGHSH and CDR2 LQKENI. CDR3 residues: CASSRLVFQGADTQYF. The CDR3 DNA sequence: TGTGCCAGCTCACGTCTAGTCTTTCAAGGGGCAGATACGCAGTATTTT.

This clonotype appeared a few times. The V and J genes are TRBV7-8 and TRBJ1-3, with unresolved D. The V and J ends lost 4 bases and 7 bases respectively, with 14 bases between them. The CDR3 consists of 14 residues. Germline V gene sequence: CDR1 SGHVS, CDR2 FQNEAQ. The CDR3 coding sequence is TGTGCCAGCAGCTCGAGGGCACCGTCGAACACCATATATTTT. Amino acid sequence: CASSSRAPSNTIYF.

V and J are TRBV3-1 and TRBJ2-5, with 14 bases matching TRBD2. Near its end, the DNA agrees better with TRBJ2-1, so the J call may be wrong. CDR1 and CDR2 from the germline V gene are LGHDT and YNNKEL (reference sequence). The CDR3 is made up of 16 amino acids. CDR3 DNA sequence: TGTGCCAGCACCACGGACTTGACTAGCGGGAGGGCGGAGCAGTTCTTC. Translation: CASTTDLTSGRAEQFF.

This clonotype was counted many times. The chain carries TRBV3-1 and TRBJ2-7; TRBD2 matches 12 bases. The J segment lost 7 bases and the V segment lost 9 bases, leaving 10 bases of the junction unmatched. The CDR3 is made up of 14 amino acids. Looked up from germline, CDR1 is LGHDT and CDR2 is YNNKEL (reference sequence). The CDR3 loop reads CASSRLAGVDEQYF. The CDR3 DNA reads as TGTGCCAGTAGTAGACTAGCGGGAGTCGATGAGCAGTACTTC.

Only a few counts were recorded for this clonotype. CDR3 sequence (DNA): TGTGCCAGCAGTTACAAAGGCCAGGGCCAAGAGACCCAGTACTTC. Protein: CASSYKGQGQETQYF. The rearrangement joins TRBV6-5 to TRBJ2-5; D perhaps matches TRBD1 (5 bases). There are 15 residues in the CDR3. V dropped 2 bases and J dropped 1 base, with 11 bases sitting between them. Germline V CDR1 and CDR2: MNHEY, SVGAGI.

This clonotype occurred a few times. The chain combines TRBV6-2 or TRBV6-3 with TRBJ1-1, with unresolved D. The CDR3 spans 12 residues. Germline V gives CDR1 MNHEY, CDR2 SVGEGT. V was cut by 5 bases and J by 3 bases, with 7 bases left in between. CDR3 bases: TGTGCCAGCAGTCAGACTGACACTGAAGCTTTCTTT. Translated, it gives CASSQTDTEAFF.

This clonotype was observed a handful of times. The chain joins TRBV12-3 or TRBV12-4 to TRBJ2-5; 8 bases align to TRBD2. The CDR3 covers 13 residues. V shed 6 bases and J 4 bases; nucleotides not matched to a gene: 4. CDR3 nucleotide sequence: TGTGCCAGCAGCTATGCGGGAGGAGAGACCCAGTACTTC. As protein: CASSYAGGETQYF.

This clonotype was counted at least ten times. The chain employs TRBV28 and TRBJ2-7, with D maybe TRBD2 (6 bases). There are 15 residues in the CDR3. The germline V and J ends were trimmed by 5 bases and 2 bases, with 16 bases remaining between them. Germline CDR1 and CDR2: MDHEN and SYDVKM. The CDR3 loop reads CASSTGPSETYEQYF. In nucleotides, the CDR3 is TGTGCCAGCAGTACCGGGCCTAGCGAAACCTACGAGCAGTACTTC.

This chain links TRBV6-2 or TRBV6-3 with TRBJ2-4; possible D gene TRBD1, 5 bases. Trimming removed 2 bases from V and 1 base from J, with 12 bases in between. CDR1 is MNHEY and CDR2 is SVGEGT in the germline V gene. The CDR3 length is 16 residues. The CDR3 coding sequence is TGTGCCAGCAGTTACCTGGCAGGGCTTGCCAAAAACATTCAGTACTTC. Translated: CASSYLAGLAKNIQYF.

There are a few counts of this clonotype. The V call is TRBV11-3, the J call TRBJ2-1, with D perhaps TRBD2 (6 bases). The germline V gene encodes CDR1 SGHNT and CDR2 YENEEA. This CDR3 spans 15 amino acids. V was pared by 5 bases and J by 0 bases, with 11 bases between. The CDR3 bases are TGTGCCAGCAGCCGGGGACTGCCCTCCTACAATGAGCAGTTCTTC. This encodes CASSRGLPSYNEQFF.

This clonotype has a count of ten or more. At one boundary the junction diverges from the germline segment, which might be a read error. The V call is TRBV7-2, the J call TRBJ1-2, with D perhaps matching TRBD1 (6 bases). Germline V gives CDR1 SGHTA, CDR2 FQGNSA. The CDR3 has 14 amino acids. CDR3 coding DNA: TGTGCCAGCAGCTTGGCCGGGACAAGCTTCTCGTACTCCTTC. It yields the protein CASSLAGTSFSYSF.

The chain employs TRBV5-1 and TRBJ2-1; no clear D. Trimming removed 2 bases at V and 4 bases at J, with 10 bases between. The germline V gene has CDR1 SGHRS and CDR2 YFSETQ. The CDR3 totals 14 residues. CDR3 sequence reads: CASSFGSDYNEQFF. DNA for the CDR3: TGCGCCAGCAGCTTTGGGTCAGATTACAATGAGCAGTTCTTC.

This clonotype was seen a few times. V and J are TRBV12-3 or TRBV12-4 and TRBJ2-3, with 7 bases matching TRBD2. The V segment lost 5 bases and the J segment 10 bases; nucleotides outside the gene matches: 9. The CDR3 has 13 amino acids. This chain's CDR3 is CASSRTRRGSQYF. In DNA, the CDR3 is TGTGCCAGCAGTCGGACAAGGCGGGGGTCGCAGTATTTT.

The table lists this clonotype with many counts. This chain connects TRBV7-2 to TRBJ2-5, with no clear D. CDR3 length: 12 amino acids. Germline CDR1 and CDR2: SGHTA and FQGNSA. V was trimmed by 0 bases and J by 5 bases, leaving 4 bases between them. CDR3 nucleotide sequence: TGTGCCAGCAGCTTAGCGGTGGAGACCCAGTACTTC. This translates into CASSLAVETQYF.